This T cell receptor beta chain was identified in a study of CD8+ T cells in alopecia areata. Broader study findings: Patients shared TCRs less clearly than mice did, possibly owing to HLA.

A word on this clone: The target antigen is unknown.

Those with alopecia areata gave lesional scalp punch biopsies and peripheral blood. Extracted RNA was reverse transcribed, and the resulting cDNA served as sequencing template. Libraries were prepared by immunoSEQ multiplex PCR; TCRdb keeps only in-frame clonotypes and omits some of them. Among about 110,000 clones, about 60% were seen once, and the ten largest hold 23%. This TCR derives from a human donor with alopecia areata. Material for sequencing was NKG2D-low CD8+ T cells sorted from blood.

DNA of the CDR3: TGTGCCAGCAGCGACTGGACTGAACTGACTCAGCCCCAGCATTTT. Its translation is CASSDWTELTQPQHF. The V and J genes are TRBV2 and TRBJ1-5; D gene unclear. The V gene's germline CDR1 is SNHLY and CDR2 FYNNEI. CDR3 size: 15 residues. With 6 bases removed from V and 6 bases from J, the gap between germline ends came to 18 bases.